This TCR beta chain comes out of a study of control samples from healthy donors and cancer patients. TCRdb keeps only in-frame clones here, not all; method: immunoSEQ multiplex PCR. The table shows about 70,000 clones, with 84% occurring only once. The junction had 8 bases not matched to a gene; V was cut back by 2 bases and J by 4 bases. The CDR3 is 16 amino acids. CDR1 is SGHVS and CDR2 is FNYEAQ in the germline V gene. This clone was observed a single time. The TCR sequence derives from a man aged 50 to 60 in good health. The specimen was blood. This rearrangement joins TRBV7-6 to TRBJ2-3; 8 bases map to TRBD2. In DNA, the CDR3 is TGTGCCAGCAGCTTATCAGGTCGGGAGGGCCCAGATACGCAGTATTTT. It specifies CASSLSGREGPDTQYF.